These 20 T cell receptor beta chains were all obtained from the same sample, sequenced in a study of blood T cell repertoires in COVID-19. Repertoires were generated with immunoSEQ multiplex PCR, while TCRdb's copy carries only in-frame clones and drops some. The sample lists about 150,000 clones; around 80% were seen once. Input material: peripheral blood. These receptors were obtained from a man aged 55 to 70 with acute or convalescent COVID-19.

The chain couples TRBV29-1 to TRBJ2-5, with D perhaps TRBD2 (5 bases). Germline-derived CDR1 and CDR2 are SQVTM and ANQGSEA. Trimming left V 0 bases short and J 7 bases short, with 18 bases between. This CDR3 spans 15 amino acids. The CDR3 is CSVEDRRQPRGTQYF. CDR3 nucleotide sequence: TGCAGCGTTGAAGATAGGAGGCAGCCAAGAGGGACCCAGTACTTC.

This clone was recorded once. The chain carries TRBV6-5 and TRBJ1-3; D is possibly TRBD1 (5 bases). Per the germline V gene, CDR1 is MNHEY and CDR2 is SVGAGI. Trimming stripped 5 bases from V and 0 bases from J, with 8 bases between. The CDR3 runs to 14 residues. The CDR3 coding sequence is TGTGCCAGCAGTACAGACAGCTCTGGAAACACCATATATTTT. Its protein product is CASSTDSSGNTIYF.

The chain is built from TRBV10-3 and TRBJ2-5; the match to TRBD2 covers 12 bases. The CDR3 totals 16 residues. V shed 5 bases, J shed 2 bases, and the junction held 6 bases outside the gene matches. Germline CDR1 is ENHRY and CDR2 is SYGVKD. Here the CDR3 DNA reads TGTGCCATCAGTATATCCGGGACTAGCGGGCAAGAGACCCAGTACTTC. Protein: CAISISGTSGQETQYF.

J is TRBJ2-1 and V is TRBV11-2; 9 positions match TRBD2. J gave up 8 bases and V 7 bases, and 6 bases lay outside the gene matches. CDR1 is SGHAT, CDR2 FQNNGV, per germline. The CDR3 spans 13 residues. As DNA, the CDR3 is TGTGCCAGCAAGGCTAGCGGGGCGCATGAGCAGTTCTTC. Its translation: CASKASGAHEQFF.

This clone was observed a handful of times. The V call is TRBV5-1, the J call TRBJ1-6; 8 nucleotides match TRBD1. The V and J ends lost 3 bases and 5 bases, in that order; junction bases with no gene match: 1. CDR3 length: 14 residues. CDR1 is SGHRS, CDR2 YFSETQ, per germline. The CDR3 sequence: CASSSGGHNSPLHF. The CDR3 region has the DNA TGCGCCAGCAGCTCAGGGGGCCATAATTCACCCCTCCACTTT. Combining the CDR3 with reference TRBV5-1 and TRBJ1-6 gives the whole variable domain KAGVTQTPRYLIKTRGQQVTLSCSPISGHRSVSWYQQTPGQGLQFLFEYFSETQRNKGNFPGRFSGRQFSNSRSEMNVSTLELGDSALYLCASSSGGHNSPLHFGNGTRLTVT.

The chain is built from TRBV5-1 and TRBJ1-2; TRBD1 agrees at 7 bases. Germline CDR1 reads SGHRS; CDR2 reads YFSETQ. Trimming took 2 bases from V and 6 from J; bases not matched to a gene: 10. This CDR3 region has 15 residues. CDR3 nucleotides: TGCGCCAGCAGCTTAGACTCACAGGGGCGAAATGGCTACACCTTC. Translation gives CASSLDSQGRNGYTF. Based on the CDR3 plus reference TRBV5-1 and TRBJ1-2, the full variable domain is KAGVTQTPRYLIKTRGQQVTLSCSPISGHRSVSWYQQTPGQGLQFLFEYFSETQRNKGNFPGRFSGRQFSNSRSEMNVSTLELGDSALYLCASSLDSQGRNGYTFGSGTRLTVV.

CDR3 DNA sequence: TGCGCCAGCAGGTATAGCGGTACTAGCACAGATACGCAGTATTTT. This gives the protein CASRYSGTSTDTQYF. This chain connects TRBV5-1 to TRBJ2-3, with D perhaps matching TRBD2 (6 bases). The V and J ends lost 5 bases and 0 bases respectively, with 13 bases between them. The CDR3 has 15 residues. Germline-derived CDR1 and CDR2 are SGHRS and YFSETQ.

The chain joins TRBV9 to TRBJ2-7; 7 bases line up with TRBD1. This CDR3 spans 12 amino acids. J lost 6 bases, V lost 3 bases, and 3 bases had no gene match. Germline lookup yields CDR1 SGDLS and CDR2 YYNGEE. CDR3 residues: CASSARDSEQYF. As DNA, the CDR3 is TGTGCCAGCAGCGCCCGGGACAGCGAGCAGTACTTC. The variable domain in full, completed from reference TRBV9 and TRBJ2-7, reads DSGVTQTPKHLITATGQRVTLRCSPRSGDLSVYWYQQSLDQGLQFLIQYYNGEERAKGNILERFSAQQFPDLHSELNLSSLELGDSALYFCASSARDSEQYFGPGTRLTVT.

The gene calls are TRBV5-1 and TRBJ2-2; TRBD1 matches 8 bases. The germline V gene encodes CDR1 SGHRS and CDR2 YFSETQ. The CDR3 loop spans 16 amino acids. The V and J ends lost 3 bases and 4 bases, in that order; junction bases with no gene match: 8. CDR3 sequence (DNA): TGCGCCAGCAGCTCCGGCCGGACAGGGTCCACCGGGGAGCTGTTTTTT. Amino acid sequence: CASSSGRTGSTGELFF.

This clone has only a few counts. The rearrangement joins TRBV19 to TRBJ2-5; D perhaps matches TRBD1 (5 bases). CDR3 length: 15 residues. Germline loops: CDR1 LNHDA, CDR2 SQIVND (reference sequence). Trimming removed 4 bases at V and 2 bases at J, with 14 bases between. The CDR3 DNA sequence: TGTGCCAGTAGTAAGGTTGGGGCCTCGCAAGAGACCCAGTACTTC. Amino acids: CASSKVGASQETQYF.

This clone was observed a handful of times. The chain carries TRBV7-2 and TRBJ1-2; TRBD1 matches at 8 bases. The CDR3 extends over 13 amino acids. Unmatched junction bases numbered 7, after V lost 8 bases and J lost 5 bases. Germline lookup yields CDR1 SGHTA and CDR2 FQGNSA. CDR3 sequence reads: CASAQGAWYGYTF. The CDR3 DNA follows: TGTGCCAGCGCCCAGGGGGCTTGGTATGGCTACACCTTC.

The chain links TRBV19 to TRBJ2-1; the match to TRBD2 covers 9 bases. Trimming cost V 3 bases and J 4 bases; bases outside gene matches: 4. The CDR3 runs 15 residues. Germline-derived CDR1 and CDR2 are LNHDA and SQIVND (reference sequence). Here the CDR3 reads CASSISSGIYNEQFF. CDR3 nucleotide sequence: TGTGCCAGTAGTATTTCTAGCGGGATTTACAATGAGCAGTTCTTC.

The chain employs TRBV3-1 (or the pseudogene TRBV3-2) and TRBJ2-7, with a weak D call TRBD2 (5 bases). This CDR3 spans 13 amino acids. V shed 0 bases and J shed 4 bases, with 7 bases lying between them. Germline V gene data show CDR1 as LGHDT and CDR2 as YNNKEL (reference sequence). The CDR3 DNA sequence: TGTGCCAGCAGCCAAGAGGAGGTTTACGAGCAGTACTTC. It specifies CASSQEEVYEQYF.

This chain links TRBV7-8 with TRBJ1-2; 8 bases map to TRBD1. With V trimmed by 1 base and J by 4 bases, 8 bases remained unmatched. Germline V gene data show CDR1 as SGHVS and CDR2 as FQNEAQ. This CDR3 contains 16 residues. CDR3 sequence (DNA): TGTGCCAGCAGCTTAGAGGGCAGGGGGCTGGGCTATGGCTACACCTTC. It encodes CASSLEGRGLGYGYTF.

This sequence joins TRBV18 and TRBJ1-4, with D uncertain. Germline V gene lookup returns CDR1 KGHSH and CDR2 LQKENI. V lost 4 bases to trimming and J lost 8 bases, with 11 bases between them. This CDR3 is built from 13 residues. The chain's CDR3 is CASSLGRGEKLFF. Here the CDR3 DNA reads TGTGCCAGCTCACTAGGGAGAGGGGAAAAACTGTTTTTT.

This chain's CDR3 is CASTQMQFF. The CDR3 DNA sequence: TGTGCCAGCACCCAGATGCAGTTCTTC. The rearrangement uses TRBV7-9 and TRBJ2-1; D is unresolved. V was clipped by 7 bases and J by 12 bases, with 7 bases between them. In germline, CDR1 is SEHNR, CDR2 FQNEAQ (reference sequence). This CDR3 region has 9 residues.

This sequence joins TRBV20-1 and TRBJ2-2, with TRBD2 as a possible D gene (5 bases). This CDR3 contains 13 residues. Per the germline V gene, CDR1 is DFQATT and CDR2 is SNEGSKA (reference sequence). V was cut by 3 bases and J by 3 bases, with 8 bases left in between. CDR3 coding DNA: TGCAGTGCTAGTCCGGGGTACACCGGGGAGCTGTTTTTT. It encodes CSASPGYTGELFF.

The chain recombines TRBV4-2 with TRBJ2-1; 9 nucleotides match TRBD1. Per germline, CDR1 LGHNA and CDR2 YNFKEQ. The CDR3 spans 15 residues. V lost 3 bases and J lost 5; bases outside the gene matches: 5. CDR3 amino acids: CASSHPGQGNNEQFF. The CDR3 DNA reads as TGTGCCAGCAGCCACCCGGGACAGGGTAACAATGAGCAGTTCTTC.

DNA of the CDR3: TGTGCCAGCAGCTCCACCGGAGTAGGTCAAGAGACCCAGTACTTC. Its translation: CASSSTGVGQETQYF. The genes are TRBV7-3 and TRBJ2-5; D call uncertain. V lost 4 bases to trimming and J lost 2 bases, with 14 bases between them. The CDR3 has 15 residues. The germline V gene encodes CDR1 SGHTA and CDR2 FQGTGA.

V gene TRBV5-5 combines with J gene TRBJ2-3; 9 nucleotides agree with TRBD2. The V gene end was trimmed by 0 bases and the J gene end by 4 bases; junction bases not matched to a gene: 9. Germline V gene lookup returns CDR1 SGHKS and CDR2 YYEKEE (reference sequence). The CDR3 totals 17 residues. For the CDR3, the DNA is TGTGCCAGCAGCTTGGCCGGGATAGCGGGAGCTTCAGATACGCAGTATTTT. Protein product: CASSLAGIAGASDTQYF.